Listed below are T cell receptor beta chains from one sample, sequenced in a study of post-analysis software for immune sequencing data. TCRdb called the PCR reads again in MiXCR, with one record for every CDR3 protein. The data show approximately 660,000 distinct CDR3 sequences, 59% seen once. The sequenced material came from blood. Receptors were obtained from a girl aged 2-9 years with multiple sclerosis. CDR3s include the opening cysteine and the closing phenylalanine or tryptophan. The D gene is left open where the match is weak. Size tells how often a clone was seen (once, few, many) or the class of an expanded clone, and some rows leave it out.

V,D,J,size,DNA,CDR3
TRBV29-1,.,TRBJ1-1,.,TGCAGCGTTGACTTCAAGAACACTGAAGCTTTCTTT,CSVDFKNTEAFF
TRBV4-2,TRBD1,TRBJ1-4,.,TGTGCCAGCAGCCAAAGTCCGGGACAGGGGTTCAAACTGTTTTTT,CASSQSPGQGFKLFF
TRBV20-1,.,TRBJ1-1,.,TGCAGTGCTCCTAGTGGGGGCTCAAGGGTGAACACTGAAGCTTTCTTT,CSAPSGGSRVNTEAFF
TRBV7-2,.,TRBJ2-5,.,TGTGCCAGTAGCTTAGGGGGCGGGGTCAACGAGGGGACCCAGTACTTC,CASSLGGGVNEGTQYF
TRBV12-3/TRBV12-4,.,TRBJ2-5,.,TGTGCCAGCAGTTCCTTGGCGCGTGGGTCGGAGACCCAGTACTTC,CASSSLARGSETQYF
TRBV20-1,.,TRBJ2-7,few,TGCAGTGCTAGACAGTGGGGGTACGAGCAGTACTTC,CSARQWGYEQYF
TRBV20-1,.,TRBJ2-7,.,TGCAGTGCTAGAGATCGGTTAGGTTCGTACGAGCAGTACTTC,CSARDRLGSYEQYF
TRBV18,.,TRBJ2-5,few,TGTGCCAGCTCACGGAACGAGGTGGGGAGTGGAGAGACCCAGTACTTC,CASSRNEVGSGETQYF
TRBV18,.,TRBJ2-5,.,TGTGCCAGCTCATCTTCCTTGGGGACCCAAGAGACCCAGTACTTC,CASSSSLGTQETQYF
TRBV20-1,.,TRBJ2-5,once,TGCAGTGCAACATCTAGCGCCACCCAAGAGACCCAGTACTTC,CSATSSATQETQYF
TRBV30,.,TRBJ1-5,.,TGTGCCTGGAGTGGGTCCGAAGATCAGCCCCAGCATTTT,CAWSGSEDQPQHF
TRBV12-3/TRBV12-4,TRBD2,TRBJ2-1,.,TGTGCCAGCTTCAGTTGGGAGAGCGGGAGCGCCTACAATGAGCAGTTCTTC,CASFSWESGSAYNEQFF
TRBV6-2/TRBV6-3,.,TRBJ1-2,.,TGTGCCAGCAGTTACCGCACAGGGACTTGCGTTTACTATGGCTACACCTTC,CASSYRTGTCVYYGYTF
TRBV2,.,TRBJ2-7,.,TGTGCCAGCGGATTCTATAACGAGCAGTACTTC,CASGFYNEQYF
TRBV29-1,TRBD2,TRBJ2-3,.,TGCAGCGTTGATAAGCGGGAGGGCCTCCCTATCACAGATACGCAGTATTTT,CSVDKREGLPITDTQYF
TRBV20-1,TRBD1,TRBJ1-5,.,TGCAGTGCTGCGGACAGGGATAGCAATCAGCCCCAGCATTTT,CSAADRDSNQPQHF
TRBV7-9,.,TRBJ2-7,.,TGTGCCAGCAGCCCGGACGGGATCTACGAGCAGTACTTC,CASSPDGIYEQYF
TRBV28,TRBD1,TRBJ2-5,once,TGTGCCAGCGGAGGGACAGGGTTAGAGACCCAGTACTTC,CASGGTGLETQYF
TRBV5-1,.,TRBJ2-7,.,TGCGCCAGCAGACAAGGACCACTAAGGGACGAGCAGTACTTC,CASRQGPLRDEQYF
TRBV29-1,.,TRBJ1-4,few,TGCAGCGTGGCACGGGGTGGTGAAAAACTGTTTTTT,CSVARGGEKLFF